This TCR beta chain was profiled in a study of breast tumors, draining lymph nodes, adjacent tissues (dated by TCRdb to the mid-2010s). Study-wide context: Breast cancer patients provided tumor, adjacent nontumor tissue and axillary lymph nodes, and the study compared the TCR beta repertoires across these three sources. In human breast cancer, the study set out to evaluate how tumor, surrounding tissue and draining lymph node repertoires relate to one another and whether T cells may move between these sites.

TCRdb lists the instrument as Illumina HiSeq 2000. TCR beta chain libraries were generated by multiplex PCR amplification. The amplified TCR beta chain products were analyzed by high-throughput sequencing. TCRdb ran its own pipeline on the public reads, namely fastp trimming at Q25 and MiXCR clone calling, and kept in-frame beta chains. Rows with a matching CDR3 protein are joined into one entry that keeps the most common DNA and genes. Within this sample are 20,000 to 25,000 distinct CDR3 sequences, with about half of them counted one time only. The ten largest clones take up about 8.2% of the sample. From a lookup of the germline V gene, CDR1 and CDR2 are SGHDN and FVKESK. The CDR3 starts with the cysteine, ends with the phenylalanine, and has 17 residues. Only the CDR3 DNA is retained, 51 bases long and in frame from the first base. As to this clonotype: The antigen this receptor binds is unknown. A much larger clone differs by one base, so this may be a read error.

The study at large found these results: Tumor and nontumor tissue repertoires were significantly more similar in luminal-like than in basal-like breast cancer. The conclusion that tumor T cells originate in lymph nodes was presented as consistent with a hypothesis rather than as directly demonstrated. The data were considered consistent with the idea that most tumor T cells come from the lymph node and then expand in tumor tissue. Tumor T-cell repertoires showed less diversity than lymph node repertoires and more diversity than nontumor tissue repertoires, and tumor T-cell repertoires showed preferential V and J gene usage.

The sequenced material came from breast tumor tissue. This sequence uses TRBV14 and TRBJ2-6, with TRBD1 tentatively as D gene (5 bases match). The sequence was obtained from a female donor with breast cancer. Some clones in this sample may be carry-over from other donors' samples. The DNA is TGTGCCAGCGGCCAAGAGGTACTCAACTCTGGGGCCACCGTCCTGACTTTC. It codes for CASGQEVLNSGATVLTF.